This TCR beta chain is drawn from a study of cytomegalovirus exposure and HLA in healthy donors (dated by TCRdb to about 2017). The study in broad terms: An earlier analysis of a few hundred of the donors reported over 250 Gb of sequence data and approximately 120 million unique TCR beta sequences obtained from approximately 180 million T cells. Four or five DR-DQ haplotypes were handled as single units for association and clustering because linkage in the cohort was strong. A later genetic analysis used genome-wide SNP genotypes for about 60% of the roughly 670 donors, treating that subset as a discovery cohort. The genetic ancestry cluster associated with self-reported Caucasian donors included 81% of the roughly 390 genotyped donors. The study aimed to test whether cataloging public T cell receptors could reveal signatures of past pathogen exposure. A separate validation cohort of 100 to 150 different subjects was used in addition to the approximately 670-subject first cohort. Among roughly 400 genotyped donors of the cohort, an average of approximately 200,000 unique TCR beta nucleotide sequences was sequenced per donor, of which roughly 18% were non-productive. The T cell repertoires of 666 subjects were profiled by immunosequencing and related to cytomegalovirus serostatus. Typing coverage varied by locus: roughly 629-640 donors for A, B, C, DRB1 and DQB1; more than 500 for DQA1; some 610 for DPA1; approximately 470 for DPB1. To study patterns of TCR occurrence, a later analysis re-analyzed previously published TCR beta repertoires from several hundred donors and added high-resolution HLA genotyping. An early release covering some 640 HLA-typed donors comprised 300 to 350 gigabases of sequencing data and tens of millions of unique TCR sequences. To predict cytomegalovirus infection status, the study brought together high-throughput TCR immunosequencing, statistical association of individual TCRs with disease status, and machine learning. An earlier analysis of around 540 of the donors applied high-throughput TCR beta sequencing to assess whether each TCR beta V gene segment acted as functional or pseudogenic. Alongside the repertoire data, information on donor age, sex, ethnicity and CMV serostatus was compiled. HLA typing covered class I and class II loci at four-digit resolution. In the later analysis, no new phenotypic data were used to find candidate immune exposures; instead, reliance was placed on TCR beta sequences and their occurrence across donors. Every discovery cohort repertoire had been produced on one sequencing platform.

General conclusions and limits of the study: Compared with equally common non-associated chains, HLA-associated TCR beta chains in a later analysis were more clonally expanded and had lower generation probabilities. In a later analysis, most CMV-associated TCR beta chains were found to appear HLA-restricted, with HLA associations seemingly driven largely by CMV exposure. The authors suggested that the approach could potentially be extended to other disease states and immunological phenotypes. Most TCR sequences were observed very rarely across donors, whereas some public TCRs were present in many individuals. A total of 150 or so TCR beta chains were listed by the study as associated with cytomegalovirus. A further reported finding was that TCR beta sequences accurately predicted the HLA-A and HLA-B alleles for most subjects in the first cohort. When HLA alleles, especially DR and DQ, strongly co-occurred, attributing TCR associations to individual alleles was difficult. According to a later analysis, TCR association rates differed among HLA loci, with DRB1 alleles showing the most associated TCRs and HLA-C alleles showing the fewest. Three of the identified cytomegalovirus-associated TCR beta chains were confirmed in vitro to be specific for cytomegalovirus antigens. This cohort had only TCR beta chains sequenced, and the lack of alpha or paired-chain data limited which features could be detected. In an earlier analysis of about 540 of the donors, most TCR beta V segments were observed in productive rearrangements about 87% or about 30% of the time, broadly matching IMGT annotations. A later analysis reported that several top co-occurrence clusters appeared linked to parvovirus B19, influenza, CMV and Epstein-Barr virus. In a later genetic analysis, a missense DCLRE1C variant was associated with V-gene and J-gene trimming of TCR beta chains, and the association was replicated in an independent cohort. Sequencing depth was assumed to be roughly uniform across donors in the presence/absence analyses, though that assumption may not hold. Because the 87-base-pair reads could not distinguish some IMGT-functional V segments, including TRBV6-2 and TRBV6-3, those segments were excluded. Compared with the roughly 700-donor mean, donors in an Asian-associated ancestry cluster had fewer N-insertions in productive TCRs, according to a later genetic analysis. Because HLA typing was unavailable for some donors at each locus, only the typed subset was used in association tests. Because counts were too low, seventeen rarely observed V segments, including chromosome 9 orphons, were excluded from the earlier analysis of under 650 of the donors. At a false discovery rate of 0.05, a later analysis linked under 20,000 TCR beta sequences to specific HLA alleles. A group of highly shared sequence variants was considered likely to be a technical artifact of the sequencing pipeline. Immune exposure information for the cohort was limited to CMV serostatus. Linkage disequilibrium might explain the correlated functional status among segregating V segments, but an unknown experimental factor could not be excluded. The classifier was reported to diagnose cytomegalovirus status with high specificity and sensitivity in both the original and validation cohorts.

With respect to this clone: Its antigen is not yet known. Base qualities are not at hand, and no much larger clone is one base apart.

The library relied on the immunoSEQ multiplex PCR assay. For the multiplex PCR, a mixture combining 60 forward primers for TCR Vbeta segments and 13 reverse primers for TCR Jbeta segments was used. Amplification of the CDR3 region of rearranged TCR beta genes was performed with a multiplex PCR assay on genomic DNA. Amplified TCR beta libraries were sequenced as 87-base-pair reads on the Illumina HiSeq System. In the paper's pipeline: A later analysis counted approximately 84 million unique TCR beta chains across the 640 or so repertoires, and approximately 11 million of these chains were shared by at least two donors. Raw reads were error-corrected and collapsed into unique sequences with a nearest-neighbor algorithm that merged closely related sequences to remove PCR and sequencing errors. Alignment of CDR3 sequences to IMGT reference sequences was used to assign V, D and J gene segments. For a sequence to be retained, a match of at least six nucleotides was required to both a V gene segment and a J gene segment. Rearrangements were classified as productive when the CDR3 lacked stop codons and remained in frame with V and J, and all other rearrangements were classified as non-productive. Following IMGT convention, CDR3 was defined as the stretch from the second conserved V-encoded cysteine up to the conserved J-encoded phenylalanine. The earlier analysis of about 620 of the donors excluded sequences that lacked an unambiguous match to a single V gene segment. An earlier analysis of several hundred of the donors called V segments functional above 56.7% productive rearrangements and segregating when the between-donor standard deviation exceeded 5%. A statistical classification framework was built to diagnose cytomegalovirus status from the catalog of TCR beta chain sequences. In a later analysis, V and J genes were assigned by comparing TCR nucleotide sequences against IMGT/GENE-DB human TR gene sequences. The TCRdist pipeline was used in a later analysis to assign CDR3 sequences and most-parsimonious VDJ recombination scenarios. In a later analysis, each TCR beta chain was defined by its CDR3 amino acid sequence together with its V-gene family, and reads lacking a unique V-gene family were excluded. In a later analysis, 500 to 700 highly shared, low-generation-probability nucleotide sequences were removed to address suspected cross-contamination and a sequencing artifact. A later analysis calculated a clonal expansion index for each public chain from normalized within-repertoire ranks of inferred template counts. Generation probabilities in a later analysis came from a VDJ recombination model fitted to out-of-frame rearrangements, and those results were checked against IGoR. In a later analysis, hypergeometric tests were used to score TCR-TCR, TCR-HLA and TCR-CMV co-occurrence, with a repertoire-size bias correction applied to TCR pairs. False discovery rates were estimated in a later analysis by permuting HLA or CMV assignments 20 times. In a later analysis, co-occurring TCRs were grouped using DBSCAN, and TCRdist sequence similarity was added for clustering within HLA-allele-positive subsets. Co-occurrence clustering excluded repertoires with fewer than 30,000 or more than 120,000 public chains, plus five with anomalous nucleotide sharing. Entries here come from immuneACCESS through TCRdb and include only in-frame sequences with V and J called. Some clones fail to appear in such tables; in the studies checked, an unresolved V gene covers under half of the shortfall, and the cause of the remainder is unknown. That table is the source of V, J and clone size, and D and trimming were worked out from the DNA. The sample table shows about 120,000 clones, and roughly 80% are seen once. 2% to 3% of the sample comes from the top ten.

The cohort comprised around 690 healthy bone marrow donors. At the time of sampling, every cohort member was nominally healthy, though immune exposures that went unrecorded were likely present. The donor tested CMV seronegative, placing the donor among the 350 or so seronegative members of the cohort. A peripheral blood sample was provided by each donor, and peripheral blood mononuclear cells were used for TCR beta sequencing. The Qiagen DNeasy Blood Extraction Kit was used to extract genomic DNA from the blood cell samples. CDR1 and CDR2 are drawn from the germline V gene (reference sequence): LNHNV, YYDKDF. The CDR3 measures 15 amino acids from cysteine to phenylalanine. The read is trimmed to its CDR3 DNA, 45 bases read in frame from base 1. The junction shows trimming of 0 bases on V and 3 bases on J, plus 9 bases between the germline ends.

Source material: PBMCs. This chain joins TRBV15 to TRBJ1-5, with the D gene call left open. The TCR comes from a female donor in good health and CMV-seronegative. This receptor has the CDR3 CATSREDEDNQPQHF. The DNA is TGTGCCACCAGCAGAGAGGATGAGGACAATCAGCCCCAGCATTTT.